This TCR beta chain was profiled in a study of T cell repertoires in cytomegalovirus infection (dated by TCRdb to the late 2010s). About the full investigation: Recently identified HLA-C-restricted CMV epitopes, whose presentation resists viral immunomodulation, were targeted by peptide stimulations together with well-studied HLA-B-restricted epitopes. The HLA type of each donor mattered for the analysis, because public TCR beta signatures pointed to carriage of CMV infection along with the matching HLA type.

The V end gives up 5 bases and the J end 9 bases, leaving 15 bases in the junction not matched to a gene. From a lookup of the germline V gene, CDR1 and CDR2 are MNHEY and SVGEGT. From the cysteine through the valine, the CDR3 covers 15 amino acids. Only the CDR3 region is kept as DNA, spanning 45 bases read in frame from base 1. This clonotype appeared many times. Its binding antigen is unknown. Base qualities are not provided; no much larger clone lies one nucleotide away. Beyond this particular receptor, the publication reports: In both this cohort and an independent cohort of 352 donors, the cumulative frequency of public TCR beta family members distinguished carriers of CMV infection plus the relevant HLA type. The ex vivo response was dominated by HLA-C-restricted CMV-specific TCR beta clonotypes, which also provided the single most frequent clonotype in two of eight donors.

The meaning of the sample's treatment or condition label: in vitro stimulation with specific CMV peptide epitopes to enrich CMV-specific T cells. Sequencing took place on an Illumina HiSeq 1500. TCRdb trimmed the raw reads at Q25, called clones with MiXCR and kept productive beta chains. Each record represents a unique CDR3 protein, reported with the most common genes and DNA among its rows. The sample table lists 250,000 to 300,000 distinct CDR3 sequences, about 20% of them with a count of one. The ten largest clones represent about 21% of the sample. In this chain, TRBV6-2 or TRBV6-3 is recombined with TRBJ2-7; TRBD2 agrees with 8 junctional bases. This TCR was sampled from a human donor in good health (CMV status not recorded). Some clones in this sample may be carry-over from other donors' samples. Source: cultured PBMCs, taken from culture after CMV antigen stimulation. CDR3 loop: CASSTLAGGIVWQYV. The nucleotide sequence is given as TGTGCCAGCAGTACCCTCGCGGGGGGAATTGTGTGGCAGTACGTC.